This note documents a single T cell receptor (beta chain) sequence. Its antigen target is currently unknown. No base quality information exists; no much larger clone differs at one position. This specimen comes from a study of cytomegalovirus exposure and HLA in healthy donors (TCRdb year 2017). Regarding the study in general: In an earlier analysis of under 600 of the donors, 276 Gb of sequence data and 117 million unique TCR beta sequences from 150 million to 200 million T cells were reported. The study was designed to test whether signatures of past pathogen exposure could be identified by cataloging public T cell receptors. Along with the approximately 600-subject first cohort, a separate validation cohort of some 130 different subjects was used. HLA typing covered class I and class II loci at four-digit resolution. To predict cytomegalovirus infection status, the study brought together high-throughput TCR immunosequencing, statistical association of individual TCRs with disease status, and machine learning. A later genetic analysis took genome-wide SNP genotypes for about three fifths of the 666 donors and used that subset as a discovery cohort. Of the roughly 400 genotyped donors, 70% to 90% were placed in the genetic ancestry cluster associated with self-reported Caucasian donors. All discovery cohort repertoires had been generated using a single sequencing platform. The later analysis used no new phenotypic data to find candidate immune exposures, relying instead on TCR beta sequences and their occurrence across donors. Because of strong linkage in the cohort, a few DR-DQ haplotypes were treated as single units for association and clustering. Among approximately 370 genotyped donors of the cohort, an average of roughly 230,000 unique TCR beta nucleotide sequences was sequenced per donor, of which about 18% were non-productive. In a later analysis, previously published TCR beta repertoires from several hundred donors were re-analyzed and high-resolution HLA genotyping was added so that TCR occurrence patterns could be studied. Alongside the repertoire data, information on donor age, sex, ethnicity and CMV serostatus was compiled. The T cell repertoires of around 730 subjects were profiled by immunosequencing and related to cytomegalovirus serostatus. An early release covering about 600 HLA-typed donors comprised about 300 gigabases of sequencing data and around 86 million unique TCR sequences. The number of typed donors differed by locus: 629-630 for A, B, C, DRB1 and DQB1; about 520 for DQA1; 600 to 610 for DPA1; and some 450 for DPB1. An earlier analysis of 587 of the donors applied high-throughput TCR beta sequencing to assess whether each TCR beta V gene segment acted as functional or pseudogenic.

The cohort consisted of approximately 690 healthy bone marrow donors. At the time of sampling, all cohort members were nominally healthy, though unrecorded immune exposures were likely present. The donor was CMV seronegative and belonged to the group of 350 to 400 seronegative cohort members. Every donor gave a peripheral blood sample, and the peripheral blood mononuclear cells from that sample were used for TCR beta sequencing. Genomic DNA extraction from the blood cell samples was performed with the Qiagen DNeasy Blood Extraction Kit. The V end loses 3 bases and the J end loses 1 base, and a stretch of 11 bases separates them. Based on the germline V gene (reference sequence), the CDR1 and CDR2 sequences are MNHEY and SMNVEV. The CDR3 covers 15 residues, taking in both the cysteine and the phenylalanine. Only CDR3 DNA remains: 45 bases, in frame from the first base. Libraries were made using the immunoSEQ multiplex PCR assay. A mixture of 60 forward primers for TCR Vbeta segments and 13 reverse primers for TCR Jbeta segments was used in the multiplex PCR. A multiplex PCR assay on genomic DNA amplified the CDR3 region of rearranged TCR beta genes. On the Illumina HiSeq System, the amplified TCR beta libraries were sequenced as 87-base-pair reads. As for how the authors treated the data: In a later analysis, 80 million or so unique TCR beta chains were counted across the 650 to 750 repertoires, and roughly 11 million of these chains were shared by at least two donors. Raw reads were error-corrected and collapsed into unique sequences by a nearest-neighbor algorithm in which closely related sequences were merged to remove PCR and sequencing errors. Alignment of CDR3 sequences to IMGT reference sequences was used to assign V, D and J gene segments. For a sequence to be retained, at least a six-nucleotide match to both a V gene segment and a J gene segment was required. Rearrangements were classified as productive when the CDR3 lacked stop codons and remained in frame with V and J, and all other rearrangements were classified as non-productive. Following IMGT convention, CDR3 was defined as the stretch from the second conserved V-encoded cysteine up to the conserved J-encoded phenylalanine. The earlier analysis of approximately 500 of the donors excluded sequences that lacked an unambiguous match to a single V gene segment. In an earlier analysis of a few hundred of the donors, V segments were called functional above 56.7% productive rearrangements and were called segregating when the between-donor standard deviation exceeded 5%. A statistical classification framework was built for diagnosing cytomegalovirus status from the catalog of TCR beta chain sequences. In a later analysis, TCR nucleotide sequences were compared against IMGT/GENE-DB human TR gene sequences so that V and J genes could be assigned. Using the TCRdist pipeline, a later analysis assigned CDR3 sequences along with most-parsimonious VDJ recombination scenarios. In a later analysis, each TCR beta chain was defined by its CDR3 amino acid sequence together with its V-gene family, and reads without a unique V-gene family were excluded. To address suspected cross-contamination and a sequencing artifact, a later analysis removed under 600 highly shared, low-generation-probability nucleotide sequences. A later analysis calculated a clonal expansion index for each public chain from normalized within-repertoire ranks of inferred template counts. A later analysis computed generation probabilities with a VDJ recombination model fitted to out-of-frame rearrangements, and checked the results against IGoR. Hypergeometric tests were used in a later analysis to score TCR-TCR, TCR-HLA and TCR-CMV co-occurrence, with a repertoire-size bias correction applied to the TCR pairs. To estimate false discovery rates, a later analysis permuted the HLA or CMV assignments 20 times. In a later analysis, co-occurring TCRs were grouped using DBSCAN, with TCRdist sequence similarity added in when clustering inside HLA-allele-positive subsets. For co-occurrence clustering, repertoires with fewer than 30,000 or more than 120,000 public chains were excluded, along with five repertoires with anomalous nucleotide sharing. TCRdb took over this immuneACCESS table, retaining in-frame rearrangements with V and J assigned. Such tables are incomplete; in checked studies, under half of the missing clones stem from an unresolved V gene, and the remainder is unexplained. That table supplies the V and J calls and clone size; D and trimming were determined from the DNA. In all, the sample holds over 200,000 clones, and 70% to 85% of those were seen once. The ten largest clones capture 3.8% of the sample.

What the authors observed across the whole study: Because counts were too low, seventeen rarely observed V segments, including chromosome 9 orphons, were left out of the earlier analysis of a few hundred of the donors. Linkage disequilibrium might explain the correlated functional status among segregating V segments, but an unknown experimental factor could not be excluded. A cluster of highly shared sequence variants was judged likely to be a technical artifact of the sequencing pipeline. For the cohort, immune exposure information was limited to CMV serostatus. Roughly uniform sequencing depth across donors was assumed in presence/absence analyses, although this assumption may not hold. The classifier was reported to diagnose cytomegalovirus status with high specificity and sensitivity in both the original cohort and the validation cohort. In vitro tests confirmed that a few of the cytomegalovirus-associated TCR beta chains recognize cytomegalovirus antigens. While some public TCRs were present in many individuals, most TCR sequences turned up only very rarely across donors. Because some donors lacked HLA typing at each locus, the association tests relied only on the typed subset. Compared with equally common non-associated chains, HLA-associated TCR beta chains in a later analysis were more clonally expanded and had lower generation probabilities. An association between a missense DCLRE1C variant and V-gene and J-gene trimming of TCR beta chains was found in a later genetic analysis and replicated in an independent cohort. The 87-base-pair reads could not distinguish some IMGT-functional V segments, including TRBV6-2 and TRBV6-3, so those segments were excluded. According to the authors, the approach could potentially be generalized to other disease states and immunological phenotypes. In a later analysis, most CMV-associated TCR beta chains were found to appear HLA-restricted, with HLA associations seemingly driven largely by CMV exposure. In a later analysis, 15,000 to 20,000 TCR beta sequences were associated with specific HLA alleles at a false discovery rate of 0.05. In a later genetic analysis, fewer N-insertions in productive TCRs were reported among donors in an Asian-associated ancestry cluster than the roughly 700-donor mean. A further reported finding was that TCR beta sequences accurately predicted the HLA-A and HLA-B alleles for most subjects in the first cohort. When HLA alleles, especially DR and DQ, strongly co-occurred, attributing TCR associations to individual alleles was difficult. In this cohort, only TCR beta chains were sequenced, and detectable features were limited by the absence of alpha or paired-chain data. In a later analysis, the rate of TCR association differed among HLA loci, with DRB1 alleles having the most associated TCRs and HLA-C alleles having the fewest. According to a later analysis, parvovirus B19, influenza, CMV and Epstein-Barr virus appeared linked to several top co-occurrence clusters. The study gave a list of more than 150 TCR beta chains associated with cytomegalovirus. An earlier analysis of approximately 500 of the donors showed that most TCR beta V segments appeared in productive rearrangements either about 87% or about 30% of the time, which broadly matched IMGT annotations.

The receptor's source is a male donor in good health and CMV-seronegative. The chain was built from TRBV27 and TRBJ2-3, with no D gene named confidently. Sequencing was carried out using PBMCs. The CDR3 region has the sequence CASSLGYPRTDTQYF. The bases read TGTGCCAGCAGTTTGGGCTATCCCCGCACAGATACGCAGTATTTT.